Ten or more counts support the clone carrying this TCR beta chain. The antigen is undetermined. This record belongs to a study of T-cell reconstitution after alpha-beta-depleted transplantation in children. Findings of the study overall: About two months after transplant, alpha-beta T cells reportedly came from several hundred expanded graft clones.

Preparation of the TCRbeta library was carried out with unique molecular identifiers. TCRdb passed the PCR reads through MiXCR, listing each CDR3 protein once. In the table there are around 300,000 distinct CDR3 sequences, approximately 20% of which are singletons. Sequencing was performed on PBMCs, mostly from graft donor cells, taken 180 days after TCRalphabeta/CD19-depleted stem cell transplant. The sequence was collected from a male patient between 10 and 17 years old who had a stem cell transplant for acute lymphoblastic leukemia, so the T cells may come from the graft donor.

DNA of the CDR3: TGCGCCAGCAGCTTGGACAGGGTACAAGAGACCCAGTACTTC. Amino acid sequence: CASSLDRVQETQYF. This sequence joins TRBV5-1 and TRBJ2-5; TRBD1 might be the D (6 bases). V gave up 0 bases and J gave up 2 bases, with 8 bases separating them. The CDR3 length is 14 residues. CDR1 is SGHRS, CDR2 YFSETQ, per germline.